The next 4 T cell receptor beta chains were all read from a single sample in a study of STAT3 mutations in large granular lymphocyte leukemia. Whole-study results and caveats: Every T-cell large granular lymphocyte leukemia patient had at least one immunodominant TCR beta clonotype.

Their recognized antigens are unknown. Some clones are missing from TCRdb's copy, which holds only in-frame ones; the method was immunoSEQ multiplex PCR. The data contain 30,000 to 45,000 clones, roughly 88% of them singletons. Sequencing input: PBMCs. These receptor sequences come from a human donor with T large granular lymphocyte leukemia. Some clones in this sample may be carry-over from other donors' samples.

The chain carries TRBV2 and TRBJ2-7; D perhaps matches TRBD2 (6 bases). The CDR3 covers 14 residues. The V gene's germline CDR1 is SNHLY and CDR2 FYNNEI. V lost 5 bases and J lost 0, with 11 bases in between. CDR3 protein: CASSRRGNSYEQYV. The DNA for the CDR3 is TGTGCCAGCAGTCGCCGGGGGAACTCCTACGAGCAGTACGTC.

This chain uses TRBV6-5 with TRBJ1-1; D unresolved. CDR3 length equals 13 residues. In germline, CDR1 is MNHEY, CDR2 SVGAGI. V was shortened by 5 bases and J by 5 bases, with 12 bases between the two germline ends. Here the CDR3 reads CASSQIRLTEAFF. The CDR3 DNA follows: TGTGCCAGCAGTCAAATTCGCCTGACTGAAGCTTTCTTT.

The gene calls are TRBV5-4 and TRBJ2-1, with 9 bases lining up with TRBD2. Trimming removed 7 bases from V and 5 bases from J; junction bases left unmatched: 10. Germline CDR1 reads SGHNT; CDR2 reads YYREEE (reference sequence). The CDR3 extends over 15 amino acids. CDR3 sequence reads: CASRHPSGEDNEQFF. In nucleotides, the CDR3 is TGTGCCAGCCGCCATCCTAGCGGGGAGGACAATGAGCAGTTCTTC. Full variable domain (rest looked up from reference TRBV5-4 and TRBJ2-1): ETGVTQSPTHLIKTRGQQVTLRCSSQSGHNTVSWYQQALGQGPQFIFQYYREEENGRGNFPPRFSGLQFPNYSSELNVNALELDDSALYLCASRHPSGEDNEQFFGPGTRLTVL.

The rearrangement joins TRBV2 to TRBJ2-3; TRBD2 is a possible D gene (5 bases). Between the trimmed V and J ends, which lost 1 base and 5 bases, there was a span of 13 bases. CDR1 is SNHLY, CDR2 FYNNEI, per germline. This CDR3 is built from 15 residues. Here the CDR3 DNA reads TGTGCCAGCAGTGAAGGGGTAGCGAGGGAAGATACGCAGTATTTT. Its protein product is CASSEGVAREDTQYF.